The 22 T cell receptor beta chains presented below share a single source sample, sequenced in a study of CD8 T cells in ankylosing spondylitis. Their recognized antigens are unknown. Study findings and constraints: Ankylosing spondylitis blood seemed to carry a telltale TCR beta motif made of several highly homologous variants.

Using its own MiXCR run on the 5' RACE reads, TCRdb lists one record per CDR3 protein. Counted here are 650,000 to 800,000 distinct CDR3 sequences, around 20% occurring once; the ten biggest clones make up about 20%. Specimen: blood, either unsorted or a sorted T cell fraction (not recorded which). The receptors come from a male donor with ankylosing spondylitis.

J is TRBJ1-4 and V is TRBV9; D possibly corresponds to TRBD1 (5 bases). Per germline, CDR1 SGDLS and CDR2 YYNGEE. Trimming cost V 3 bases and J 4 bases, with 10 bases left between them. The CDR3 sequence is 14 residues long. In DNA form, the CDR3 reads TGTGCCAGCAGCGGCGGGGGGAATAATGAAAAACTGTTTTTT. This translates into CASSGGGNNEKLFF.

In this sample, this clonotype turned up a few times. This chain joins TRBV12-3 or TRBV12-4 and TRBJ2-1, with a tentative D call TRBD2 (7 bases). This CDR3 spans 13 amino acids. The V and J ends lost 5 bases and 8 bases respectively, with 13 bases between them. The DNA for the CDR3 is TGTGCCAGCAGTAAACCGGGGGGCGATGAGCAGTTCTTC. Translation gives CASSKPGGDEQFF.

This clonotype was counted a few times. The chain couples TRBV4-1 to TRBJ2-1; 8 positions match TRBD1. CDR1 MGHRA and CDR2 YSYEKL come from the germline V gene. The CDR3 runs 15 residues. The junction had 4 bases not matched to a gene; V was cut back by 3 bases and J by 3 bases. The CDR3 sequence is CASSHTDRDYNEQFF. Here the CDR3 DNA reads TGCGCCAGCAGCCATACGGACAGGGACTACAATGAGCAGTTCTTC.

This clonotype showed up just a few times. V and J are TRBV20-1 and TRBJ2-1, with 11 bases fitting TRBD2. This CDR3 is built from 17 residues. Germline CDR1 and CDR2: DFQATT and SNEGSKA (reference sequence). Trimming took 0 bases from V and 7 from J; bases not matched to a gene: 11. In DNA, the CDR3 is TGCAGTGCTAGAGAATTGGGACCCGGGACTAGCGGTAATGAGCAGTTCTTC. Its protein is CSARELGPGTSGNEQFF.

This clonotype was seen a few times. The V call is TRBV14, the J call TRBJ2-7; TRBD1 agrees at 10 bases. Germline lookup yields CDR1 SGHDN and CDR2 FVKESK. The CDR3 runs to 16 residues. V was clipped by 3 bases and J by 7 bases; unmatched bases: 12. CDR3 nucleotide sequence: TGTGCCAGCAGCCACTCCGGACAGGGGGTATTCCGAGAGCAGTACTTC. Translated, it gives CASSHSGQGVFREQYF. The variable domain in full, completed from reference TRBV14 and TRBJ2-7, reads EAGVTQFPSHSVIEKGQTVTLRCDPISGHDNLYWYRRVMGKEIKFLLHFVKESKQDESGMPNNRFLAERTGGTYSTLKVQPAELEDSGVYFCASSHSGQGVFREQYFGPGTRLTVT.

This clonotype was counted many times. The rearrangement uses TRBV12-3 or TRBV12-4 and TRBJ2-2; a possible D gene is TRBD2 (5 bases). This CDR3 has 12 residues. With 5 bases removed from V and 7 bases from J, the gap between germline ends came to 8 bases. CDR3 loop: CASSPDYGELFF. The DNA of the CDR3 is TGTGCCAGCAGTCCAGACTACGGGGAGCTGTTTTTT.

The sample holds many counts of this clonotype. The gene calls are TRBV20-1 and TRBJ2-1; 13 positions agree with TRBD2. There are 14 residues in the CDR3. Germline V gives CDR1 DFQATT, CDR2 SNEGSKA (reference sequence). With V trimmed by 6 bases and J by 5 bases, 4 bases remained unmatched. CDR3 coding DNA: TGCAGTGCCTCTACTAGCGGGGGGGACAATGAGCAGTTCTTC. It translates to CSASTSGGDNEQFF.

The gene calls are TRBV11-2 and TRBJ1-1; D remains unclear. The V end was cut by 5 bases, the J end by 3 bases, with 16 bases between. The CDR3 runs to 15 residues. From germline, CDR1 is SGHAT and CDR2 FQNNGV. CDR3 bases: TGTGCCAGCAGCCCCTCCACCCCTCAGTACACTGAAGCTTTCTTT. Protein sequence: CASSPSTPQYTEAFF.

This clonotype turned up a few times. V is TRBV20-1 and J is TRBJ2-3; 8 positions agree with TRBD2. Trimming took 1 base from V and 4 from J; bases not matched to a gene: 7. CDR3 size: 15 residues. Germline-derived CDR1 and CDR2 are DFQATT and SNEGSKA (reference sequence). CDR3 in amino acids: CSARGGERGSDTQYF. As DNA, the CDR3 is TGCAGTGCTAGAGGGGGGGAGCGGGGGTCAGATACGCAGTATTTT.

The chain combines TRBV7-3 with TRBJ2-5; tentatively, D is TRBD1 (6 bases). V was shortened by 2 bases and J by 9 bases, with 13 bases between the two germline ends. In germline, CDR1 is SGHTA, CDR2 FQGTGA. The CDR3 runs to 13 residues. The CDR3 sequence is CASSLLPEGAQYF. The CDR3, as DNA: TGTGCCAGCAGCTTACTTCCCGAGGGGGCCCAGTACTTC.

This clonotype has a count of ten or more. The gene calls are TRBV11-1 and TRBJ2-7; D might be TRBD1 (7 bases). V lost 7 bases, J lost 2 bases, and 18 bases lay in between. Per the germline V gene, CDR1 is SGHAT and CDR2 is FQDESV (reference sequence). This CDR3 is built from 15 residues. The CDR3 loop reads CASTLGGTATYEQYF. CDR3 coding DNA: TGTGCCAGCACCCTGGGCGGGACAGCAACCTACGAGCAGTACTTC.

The chain couples TRBV18 to TRBJ2-5; 13 bases align to TRBD2. The CDR3 loop spans 16 amino acids. V was pared by 6 bases and J by 3 bases, with 7 bases of the junction left unmatched. The V gene's germline CDR1 is KGHSH and CDR2 LQKENI. The CDR3 loop reads CASSPTSGRAEETQYF. The CDR3 DNA reads as TGTGCCAGCTCCCCTACTAGCGGGAGGGCCGAAGAGACCCAGTACTTC.

This clonotype was picked up many times. This rearrangement joins TRBV5-1 to TRBJ2-3; weak D call: TRBD2 (5 bases). V lost 3 bases and J 2 bases, leaving 10 bases between the germline ends. The CDR3 contains 14 residues. The germline V gene has CDR1 SGHRS and CDR2 YFSETQ. In DNA, the CDR3 is TGCGCCAGCAGCTCTCGGACTGACACAGATACGCAGTATTTT. Protein sequence: CASSSRTDTDTQYF.

Regarding this clonotype: A read error may explain this, as a much larger clone is one base away. This is likely a read error, given that the CDR3 carries no conserved phenylalanine or tryptophan at its end. This chain connects TRBV5-1 to TRBJ2-1, with D perhaps matching TRBD1 or TRBD2 (5 bases each). Trimming pared 4 bases from V and 5 bases from J, leaving 19 bases between. CDR3 size: 16 residues. Germline CDR1 is SGHRS and CDR2 is YFSETQ. The CDR3 nucleotides are TGCGCCAGCAGCGGGGCTGGGGGACCTCTTGACAATGAGCAGTTCCTC. Amino acid sequence: CASSGAGGPLDNEQFL.

This clonotype appeared a few times. The V and J genes are TRBV27 and TRBJ2-2; TRBD2 matches 9 bases. Germline V CDR1 and CDR2: MNHEY, SMNVEV (reference sequence). CDR3 size: 18 residues. V was clipped by 0 bases and J by 5 bases; unmatched bases: 10. CDR3 DNA sequence: TGTGCCAGCAGTTTATCGTGGTTTAGCGGGGGTGGTACCGGGGAGCTGTTTTTT. Its protein is CASSLSWFSGGGTGELFF.

This chain joins TRBV20-1 and TRBJ2-7; D is unclear. The germline V and J ends were trimmed by 3 bases and 4 bases, with 7 bases remaining between them. This CDR3 comprises 11 residues. Germline CDR1 DFQATT, CDR2 SNEGSKA (reference sequence). The CDR3 loop is CSASWSYEQYF. CDR3 in DNA: TGCAGTGCTAGCTGGAGTTACGAGCAGTACTTC.

This clonotype was detected only a few times. The V call is TRBV6-2 or TRBV6-3, the J call TRBJ2-2; 10 bases map to TRBD2. CDR1 and CDR2 (germline): MNHEY, SVGEGT. This CDR3 region has 17 residues. J gave up 5 bases and V 2 bases, and 8 bases lay outside the gene matches. CDR3: CASSYGGLAGVTGELFF. DNA for the CDR3: TGTGCCAGCAGTTACGGTGGGCTAGCGGGAGTGACCGGGGAGCTGTTTTTT.

This clonotype was counted a few times. The chain combines TRBV7-9 with TRBJ2-7, with a tentative D call TRBD2 (6 bases). The CDR3 totals 12 residues. V shed 5 bases and J shed 6 bases, with 11 bases lying between them. CDR1 SEHNR and CDR2 FQNEAQ come from the germline V gene (reference sequence). The chain's CDR3 is CASSPMGGEQYF. Written as DNA, the CDR3 is TGTGCCAGCAGCCCGATGGGGGGCGAGCAGTACTTC.

This rearrangement joins TRBV7-6 to TRBJ2-7; no clear D gene. Trimming pared 0 bases from V and 6 bases from J, leaving 12 bases between. The CDR3 extends over 14 amino acids. The germline gives CDR1 SGHVS, CDR2 FNYEAQ. The CDR3: CASSLAEGFREQYF. The CDR3 region has the DNA TGTGCCAGCAGCTTAGCTGAAGGGTTTCGCGAGCAGTACTTC.

The V call is TRBV3-1, the J call TRBJ2-2; D is ambiguous. V lost 3 bases, J lost 4 bases, and 3 bases lay in between. The germline CDR1 and CDR2 sequences are LGHDT and YNNKEL (reference sequence). There are 12 residues in the CDR3. Written as DNA, the CDR3 is TGTGCCAGCAGCCACCCCACCGGGGAGCTGTTTTTT. It specifies CASSHPTGELFF.

This CDR3 reads CASSRYPGGATYEQYF. The CDR3 DNA reads TGTGCCAGCAGCCGTTATCCGGGCGGGGCCACCTACGAGCAGTACTTC. This chain uses TRBV14 with TRBJ2-7, with D possibly TRBD2 on 6 matching bases. V lost 4 bases, J lost 2 bases, and 18 bases lay in between. This CDR3 comprises 16 residues. From germline, CDR1 is SGHDN and CDR2 FVKESK.

The chain carries TRBV12-3 or TRBV12-4 and TRBJ2-7; D is possibly TRBD2 (6 bases). CDR3 size: 16 residues. Trimming took off 2 bases at V and 0 bases at J, with 14 bases between the two ends. CDR3 residues: CASSLSWGVSSYEQYF. The DNA of the CDR3 is TGTGCCAGCAGTTTATCTTGGGGGGTGAGCTCCTACGAGCAGTACTTC.